This T cell receptor (beta chain) was obtained from a study of OX40 agonist ivuxolimab in advanced cancers. About the study: Patients were treated with ivuxolimab, an agonistic anti-OX40 (CD134) antibody.

Collection of blood occurred at baseline, at cycle 4 day 1, and at cycle 7 day 1. Generated by immunoSEQ multiplex PCR, the TCRdb table keeps only in-frame clones and is missing some. The data show more than 45,000 clones, about 90% seen once. The CDR3 has 18 amino acids. Germline V gene lookup returns CDR1 SGHTA and CDR2 FQGNSA. Losses at the gene ends were 5 bases for V and 1 base for J; bases not matched to a gene: 7. The table lists this clone with a count of one. This sequence was found in an adult with an advanced solid tumor such as melanoma, head and neck, liver or kidney cancer. The material was CD4+ or CD8+ T cells sorted from blood, obtained in a trial of the OX40 agonist ivuxolimab. This chain connects TRBV7-2 to TRBJ2-5; TRBD2 agrees at 16 bases. This CDR3 reads CASSQWGLAGGSQETQYF. The CDR3 nucleotides read TGTGCCAGCAGCCAGTGGGGACTAGCGGGAGGGAGCCAAGAGACCCAGTACTTC.